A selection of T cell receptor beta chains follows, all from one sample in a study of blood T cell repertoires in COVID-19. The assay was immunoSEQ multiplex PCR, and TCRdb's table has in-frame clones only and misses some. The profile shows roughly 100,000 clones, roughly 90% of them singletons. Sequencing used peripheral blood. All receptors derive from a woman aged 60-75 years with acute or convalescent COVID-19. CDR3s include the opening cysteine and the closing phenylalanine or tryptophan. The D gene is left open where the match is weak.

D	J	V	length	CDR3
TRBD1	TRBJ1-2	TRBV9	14	CASSAQDRGGGYTF
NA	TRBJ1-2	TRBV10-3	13	CAISAGQIGGYTF
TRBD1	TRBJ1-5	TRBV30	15	CAWSTGTGNNQPQHF
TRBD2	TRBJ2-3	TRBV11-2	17	CASSPGAGLAGVDTQYF
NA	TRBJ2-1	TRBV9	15	CASSVEQLRAKEQFF
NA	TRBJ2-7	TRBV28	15	CASSYRPAGAYEQYF
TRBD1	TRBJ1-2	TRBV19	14	CASSGGQTNYGYTF
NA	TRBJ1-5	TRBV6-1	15	CASSEAGGPWQPQHF
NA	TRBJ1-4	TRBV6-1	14	CASSEPGESEKLFF
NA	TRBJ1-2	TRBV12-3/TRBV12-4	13	CASSLLAFDGYTF
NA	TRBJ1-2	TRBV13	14	CASSLRAGKQSYTF
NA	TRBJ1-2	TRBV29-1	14	CSAREFGGGDGYTF
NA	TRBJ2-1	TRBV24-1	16	CATSDFSQVGSNEQFF
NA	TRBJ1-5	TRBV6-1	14	CASSEGPVTQPQHF
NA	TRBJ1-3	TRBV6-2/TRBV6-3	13	CASSITSGNTIYF
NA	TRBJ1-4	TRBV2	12	CASWRLGEKLFF
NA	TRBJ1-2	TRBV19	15	CASSPRTDIRYGYTF
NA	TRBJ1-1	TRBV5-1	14	CASSLLLGGSEAFF
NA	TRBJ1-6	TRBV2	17	CASKGGPSPGFDSPLHF
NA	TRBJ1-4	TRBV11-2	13	CASRGGEGEKLFF
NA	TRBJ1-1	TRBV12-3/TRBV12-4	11	CASSFLTEAFF
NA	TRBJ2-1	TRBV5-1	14	CASSLSGGHNEQFF
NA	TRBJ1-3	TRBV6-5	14	CASRQQGTGNTIYF
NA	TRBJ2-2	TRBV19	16	CASSIGSGRATGELFF
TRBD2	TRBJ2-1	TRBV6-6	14	CASSFLSGSNEQFF
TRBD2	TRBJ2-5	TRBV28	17	CASSLIASGSLQETQYF
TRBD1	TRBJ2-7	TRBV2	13	CASSGGQGYEQYF
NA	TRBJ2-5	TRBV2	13	CASTRAPGETQYF
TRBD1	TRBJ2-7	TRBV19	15	CASSIIGQGGYEQYF
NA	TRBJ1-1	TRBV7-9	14	CASSLRQGGSEAFF
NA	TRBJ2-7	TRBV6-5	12	CASSYRGGEQYF
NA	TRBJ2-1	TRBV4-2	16	CASSQEGGNSGNEQFF
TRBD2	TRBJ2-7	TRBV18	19	CASSPPRSSGSDNSYEQYF
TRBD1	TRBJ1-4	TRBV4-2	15	CASSPQQGSNEKLFF
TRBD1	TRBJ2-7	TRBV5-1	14	CASSAGTGTYEQYF
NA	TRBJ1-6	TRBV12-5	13	CASGLVIDGTLHF
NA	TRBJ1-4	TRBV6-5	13	CASRRTVGEKLFF
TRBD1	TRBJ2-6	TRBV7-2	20	CASSLAVGTASPSGANVLTF
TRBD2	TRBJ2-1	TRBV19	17	CASSIPLAGAHYNEQFF
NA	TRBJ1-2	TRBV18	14	CASSPLGGIDGYTF
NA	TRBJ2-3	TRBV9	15	CASSHDSRRPDTQYF
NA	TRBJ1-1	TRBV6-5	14	CASTLDAPSTEAFF
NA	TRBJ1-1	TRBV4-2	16	CASSQNPTGMNTEAFF
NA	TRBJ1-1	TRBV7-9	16	CASSLGSVGMNTEAFF
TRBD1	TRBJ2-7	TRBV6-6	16	CASSSPTGTGGYEQYF
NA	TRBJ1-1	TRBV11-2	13	CASSLRGNTEAFF
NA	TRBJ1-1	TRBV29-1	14	CSVAGFLGNTEAFF
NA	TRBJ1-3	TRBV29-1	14	CSVGGQSSGNTIYF
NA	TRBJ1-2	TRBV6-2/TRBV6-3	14	CASSYDWGSYGYTF
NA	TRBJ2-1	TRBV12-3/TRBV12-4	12	CASSFGGNEQFF
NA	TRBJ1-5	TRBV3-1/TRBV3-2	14	CASSQDKSVQPQHF